Listed below are T cell receptor beta chains from one sample, sequenced in a study of cytomegalovirus exposure and HLA in healthy donors. Measured with immunoSEQ multiplex PCR; TCRdb has only the in-frame clones, and not every one. Of fewer than 150,000 clones listed, 88% are singletons. The sample comprised PBMCs. These receptors all stem from a man aged 18-30 years in good health and CMV-seropositive. Both conserved end residues are part of each CDR3. D genes are given only for firm matches. Rows may omit the clone size; those that give it use once, few, many or a size class.

J gene	V gene	clone size	D gene	CDR3 protein	CDR3 DNA
TRBJ1-1	TRBV19	few	TRBD1	CASSKTLTGETEAFF	TGTGCCAGTAGTAAAACACTTACAGGGGAGACTGAAGCTTTCTTT
TRBJ1-2	TRBV19	once	TRBD1	CASSITGQGTYGYTF	TGTGCCAGTAGTATAACGGGACAGGGGACCTATGGCTACACCTTC
TRBJ2-5	TRBV5-1	-	-	CASSLWGTSLVMETQYF	TGCGCCAGCAGCTTGTGGGGGACATCACTGGTTATGGAGACCCAGTACTTC
TRBJ1-1	TRBV19	once	TRBD1	CATRQGEAFF	TGTGCCACCCGACAGGGTGAAGCTTTCTTT
TRBJ2-3	TRBV2	-	TRBD2	CASRDPRSGDVDTQYF	TGTGCCAGCAGGGACCCAAGGAGCGGGGACGTAGATACGCAGTATTTT
TRBJ1-4	TRBV29-1	-	TRBD1	CSVPGTGNEKLFF	TGCAGCGTGCCCGGGACAGGGAATGAAAAACTGTTTTTT
TRBJ1-1	TRBV5-1	-	TRBD1	CASSPGQGVTEAFF	TGCGCCAGCAGCCCCGGACAGGGAGTCACTGAAGCTTTCTTT
TRBJ2-7	TRBV2	once	-	CASSGVAEGFYEQYF	TGTGCCAGCAGTGGGGTAGCGGAGGGTTTCTACGAGCAGTACTTC
TRBJ1-5	TRBV18	-	TRBD1	CASSPGTGDQPQHF	TGTGCCAGCTCACCCGGGACAGGGGATCAGCCCCAGCATTTT
TRBJ2-6	TRBV28	-	TRBD2	CASTTGGSGANVLTF	TGTGCCAGCACTACGGGAGGGTCCGGGGCCAACGTCCTGACTTTC
TRBJ2-1	TRBV27	-	TRBD1	CASSPPPGGNEQFF	TGTGCCAGCAGTCCCCCCCCAGGGGGCAATGAGCAGTTCTTC
TRBJ2-7	TRBV4-2	-	-	CASSQVWSGTYEQYF	TGTGCCAGCAGCCAAGTATGGTCAGGGACTTACGAGCAGTACTTC
TRBJ1-6	TRBV5-6	-	TRBD1	CASSVGQVVRAPLHF	TGTGCCAGCAGCGTGGGACAGGTGGTGAGGGCACCCCTCCACTTT
TRBJ1-2	TRBV9	-	TRBD1	CASSVRGNYGYTF	TGTGCCAGCAGCGTCAGGGGGAACTATGGCTACACCTTC
TRBJ2-1	TRBV23-1	-	TRBD2	CASSQSPGGSGGSEGEQFF	TGCGCCAGCAGTCAATCCCCCGGGGGTAGCGGGGGCTCCGAGGGAGAGCAGTTCTTC
TRBJ2-7	TRBV7-9	-	-	CASSFPFGAGRYEQYF	TGTGCCAGCAGCTTCCCCTTCGGGGCGGGGAGATACGAGCAGTACTTC
TRBJ1-6	TRBV7-2	-	-	CASSLSTASAGLHF	TGTGCCAGCAGCTTAAGTACAGCTTCCGCGGGCCTCCACTTT
TRBJ1-3	TRBV5-6	-	-	CASSWGKDRGNTIYF	TGTGCCAGCAGCTGGGGGAAAGACAGGGGAAACACCATATATTTT
TRBJ1-5	TRBV29-1	-	-	CSVGGVRNQPQHF	TGCAGCGTGGGGGGGGTCCGGAATCAGCCCCAGCATTTT
TRBJ2-3	TRBV5-6	-	TRBD2	CASSLVLGRAQYF	TGTGCCAGCAGCTTGGTCCTGGGGAGGGCGCAGTATTTT
TRBJ2-1	TRBV6-5	-	TRBD1	CASSYMGTGAYNEQFF	TGTGCCAGCAGTTACATGGGGACAGGGGCATACAATGAGCAGTTCTTC
TRBJ1-1	TRBV6-1	once	-	CASSDDRLNTEAFF	TGTGCCAGCAGTGATGACAGACTGAACACTGAAGCTTTCTTT
TRBJ1-1	TRBV4-1	-	TRBD1	CASSLLGQGGTEAFF	TGCGCCAGCAGCTTACTTGGACAGGGAGGCACTGAAGCTTTCTTT
TRBJ1-6	TRBV27	few	-	CASSPERGWAPLHF	TGTGCCAGCAGTCCAGAAAGGGGTTGGGCACCCCTCCACTTT
TRBJ1-3	TRBV28	-	TRBD1	CASSLRGTGERNTIYF	TGTGCCAGCAGTTTGCGCGGGACAGGGGAAAGAAACACCATATATTTT
TRBJ1-5	TRBV6-5	-	TRBD1	CASSYSRQGAVHF	TGTGCCAGCAGTTACTCGAGGCAGGGGGCGGTGCATTTT
TRBJ2-5	TRBV2	medium-sized	TRBD2	CASNPGLAGSETQYF	TGTGCCAGCAACCCGGGACTAGCGGGGTCGGAGACCCAGTACTTC
TRBJ1-2	TRBV6-1	-	TRBD1	CASSAGQGSYGYTF	TGTGCCAGCAGTGCCGGACAGGGAAGCTATGGCTACACCTTC
TRBJ1-4	TRBV5-6	-	TRBD1	CASSLAGTGKRNEKLFF	TGTGCCAGCAGCTTGGCCGGGACAGGGAAGAGGAATGAAAAACTGTTTTTT
TRBJ2-4	TRBV6-6	-	-	CASSYSPGRTKNIQYF	TGTGCCAGCAGTTACTCCCCCGGGAGAACCAAAAACATTCAGTACTTC
TRBJ1-1	TRBV13	-	TRBD1	CASSSRTGVNTEAFF	TGTGCCAGCAGCTCCCGGACAGGGGTGAACACTGAAGCTTTCTTT
TRBJ1-3	TRBV6-6	-	-	CASSTLGNTIYF	TGTGCCAGCAGTACTCTCGGAAACACCATATATTTT
TRBJ1-2	TRBV20-1	-	-	CSASGRGGYTF	TGCAGTGCTAGTGGTAGAGGAGGCTACACCTTC
TRBJ1-1	TRBV4-3	-	TRBD1	CASSQDRHRGYTEAFF	TGCGCCAGCAGCCAAGATAGGCACAGGGGTTACACTGAAGCTTTCTTT
TRBJ2-7	TRBV27	few	TRBD1	CASSLGGQTYEQYF	TGTGCCAGCAGTTTAGGGGGACAGACCTACGAGCAGTACTTC
TRBJ2-5	TRBV11-2	-	TRBD1	CASSARDRGQETQYF	TGTGCCAGCAGCGCCCGGGACAGGGGCCAAGAGACCCAGTACTTC
TRBJ1-6	TRBV19	few	TRBD1	CASSTGTVNSPLHF	TGTGCCAGTAGTACCGGGACAGTTAATTCACCCCTCCACTTT
TRBJ1-5	TRBV2	-	TRBD1	CASSDTGTGNQPQHF	TGTGCCAGCAGTGATACCGGGACAGGCAATCAGCCCCAGCATTTT
TRBJ1-5	TRBV28	-	-	CASRPGSVYSNQPQHF	TGTGCCAGCAGGCCCGGGTCGGTATATAGCAATCAGCCCCAGCATTTT
TRBJ1-3	TRBV6-5	-	-	CASSYTDSGNTIYF	TGTGCCAGCAGTTACACCGACAGCGGAAACACCATATATTTT
TRBJ2-7	TRBV7-9	-	TRBD1	CASSLGQFYEQYF	TGTGCCAGCAGCTTGGGACAGTTCTACGAGCAGTACTTC
TRBJ2-3	TRBV5-1	-	TRBD2	CASSHGTSGDTDTQYF	TGCGCCAGCAGCCACGGGACTAGCGGGGACACAGATACGCAGTATTTT